Each of the 20 T cell receptor beta chains below was sequenced from the same sample in a study of blood T cell repertoires in COVID-19. The data were produced by immunoSEQ multiplex PCR, yet TCRdb's version contains in-frame clones alone and is incomplete. This sample carries about 110,000 clones, 85% of them seen once, and the ten largest clones take 1.3% to 1.5%. Material: peripheral blood. Receptor source: a man aged 40-49 years with acute or convalescent COVID-19.

The chain links TRBV18 to TRBJ1-6; possibly TRBD1 for D (6 bases). This CDR3 has 14 residues. The V end lost 6 bases, the J end lost 7 bases, and 13 bases lay between the germline ends. Germline V CDR1 and CDR2: KGHSH, LQKENI. CDR3 bases: TGTGCCAGCTCCGCGGACAGAAAAAATTCACCCCTCCACTTT. This encodes CASSADRKNSPLHF.

The chain uses TRBV18 and TRBJ1-6; no definite D call. The germline V gene has CDR1 KGHSH and CDR2 LQKENI. The V gene lost 5 bases and the J gene lost 8 bases, with 13 bases spanning the gap. CDR3 length: 14 residues. The CDR3 nucleotides are TGTGCCAGCTCATCCCTTTCAGAGGATTCACCCCTCCACTTT. Its protein is CASSSLSEDSPLHF.

This clone has a handful of counts. This sequence joins TRBV13 and TRBJ1-1; TRBD1 might be the D (6 bases). Germline V CDR1 and CDR2: PRHDT, FYEKMQ (reference sequence). V was trimmed by 6 bases and J by 0 bases, leaving 14 bases between them. This CDR3 has 15 amino acids. CDR3 DNA sequence: TGTGCCAGCAGGGCCCGGGGGGGCGTGAACACTGAAGCTTTCTTT. It encodes CASRARGGVNTEAFF.

The gene calls are TRBV5-1 and TRBJ1-6, with D possibly TRBD1 on 5 matching bases. Germline CDR1 is SGHRS and CDR2 is YFSETQ. V lost 0 bases, J lost 7 bases, and 11 bases lay in between. This CDR3 is built from 15 residues. In DNA, the CDR3 is TGCGCCAGCAGCTTGGGACAGAAGAGGAATTCACCCCTCCACTTT. Translation gives CASSLGQKRNSPLHF.

The V gene is TRBV28, the J gene TRBJ1-5; unclear D gene. CDR3 length: 14 amino acids. V dropped 5 bases and J dropped 6 bases, with 14 bases sitting between them. Germline V CDR1 and CDR2: MDHEN, SYDVKM. In DNA form, the CDR3 reads TGTGCCAGCAGTGCCGGAGGGTTTAGTCAGCCCCAGCATTTT. This encodes CASSAGGFSQPQHF.

The chain joins TRBV11-2 to TRBJ2-7; the D gene is possibly TRBD1 (6 bases). The V end was cut by 5 bases, the J end by 2 bases, with 13 bases between. CDR3 length equals 14 residues. CDR1 SGHAT and CDR2 FQNNGV come from the germline V gene. CDR3 protein: CASSRPDRPYEQYF. CDR3 nucleotide sequence: TGTGCCAGCAGCCGTCCCGACAGGCCCTACGAGCAGTACTTC.

The sample holds one count of this clone. This rearrangement joins TRBV7-2 to TRBJ2-3; 11 bases line up with TRBD2. Germline loops: CDR1 SGHTA, CDR2 FQGNSA. The V segment lost 5 bases and the J segment 5 bases; nucleotides outside the gene matches: 12. The CDR3 runs to 17 residues. For the CDR3, the DNA is TGTGCCAGCAGCCCTAGTGTTAGCGGGGGGGCCAGAGATACGCAGTATTTT. This encodes CASSPSVSGGARDTQYF.

The J gene is TRBJ2-5, the V gene TRBV6-5, with D possibly being TRBD2 (7 bases). Trimming cost V 4 bases and J 5 bases, with 17 bases left between them. This CDR3 region has 15 residues. Germline V gives CDR1 MNHEY, CDR2 SVGAGI. The CDR3 nucleotides are TGTGCCAGCAGTTTCCGGGGGGCCTATGGGGAGACCCAGTACTTC. Amino acid sequence: CASSFRGAYGETQYF.

This chain links TRBV2 with TRBJ2-7, with D tentatively TRBD2 (5 bases). CDR1 and CDR2 from the germline V gene are SNHLY and FYNNEI. There are 14 residues in the CDR3. V was clipped by 6 bases and J by 0 bases, with 12 bases between them. The CDR3 DNA reads TGTGCCAGCAGGTTCCGGGGTAGCTCCTACGAGCAGTACTTC. Amino acids: CASRFRGSSYEQYF. Filled out from reference TRBV2 and TRBJ2-7, the complete variable domain reads EPEVTQTPSHQVTQMGQEVILRCVPISNHLYFYWYRQILGQKVEFLVSFYNNEISEKSEIFDDQFSVERPDGSNFTLKIRSTKLEDSAMYFCASRFRGSSYEQYFGPGTRLTVT.

This clone was counted once. This chain uses TRBV18 with TRBJ1-3; D is unclear. The CDR3 runs 15 residues. Germline-derived CDR1 and CDR2 are KGHSH and LQKENI. V gave up 3 bases and J gave up 0 bases, with 9 bases separating them. Written as DNA, the CDR3 is TGTGCCAGCTCACCGAAAATAGTCTCTGGAAACACCATATATTTT. Translating gives CASSPKIVSGNTIYF.

The chain links TRBV5-1 to TRBJ2-3; 7 nucleotides match TRBD1. CDR1 is SGHRS and CDR2 is YFSETQ in the germline V gene. This CDR3 is 15 amino acids long. V dropped 5 bases and J dropped 4; count of bases not matched to a gene: 10. CDR3 sequence: CASRKETGWADTQYF. Here the CDR3 DNA reads TGCGCCAGCAGAAAGGAGACAGGGTGGGCAGATACGCAGTATTTT.

The CDR3 DNA reads TGCGCCAGCAGCTTAAATACGGACAATGAGCAGTTCTTC. Its translation is CASSLNTDNEQFF. V is TRBV5-1 and J is TRBJ2-1; no clear D. The V end lost 2 bases, the J end lost 5 bases, and 8 bases lay between the germline ends. CDR3 length: 13 residues. Germline CDR1 reads SGHRS; CDR2 reads YFSETQ. The whole variable domain, filled in from reference TRBV5-1 and TRBJ2-1, reads KAGVTQTPRYLIKTRGQQVTLSCSPISGHRSVSWYQQTPGQGLQFLFEYFSETQRNKGNFPGRFSGRQFSNSRSEMNVSTLELGDSALYLCASSLNTDNEQFFGPGTRLTVL.

The chain is built from TRBV30 and TRBJ2-3, with D tentatively TRBD2 (5 bases). Germline V CDR1 and CDR2: GTSNPN, SVGIG (reference sequence). The CDR3 has 16 residues. V lost 3 bases and J lost 3, with 19 bases in between. CDR3 amino acids: CAWSKLVGRRTDTQYF. The CDR3 DNA sequence: TGTGCCTGGAGCAAACTAGTCGGTAGAAGAACAGATACGCAGTATTTT. Supplemented by reference TRBV30 and TRBJ2-3, the full variable domain reads SQTIHQWPATLVQPVGSPLSLECTVEGTSNPNLYWYRQAAGRGLQLLFYSVGIGQISSEVPQNLSASRPQDRQFILSSKKLLLSDSGFYLCAWSKLVGRRTDTQYFGPGTRLTVL.

This chain links TRBV19 with TRBJ1-5; D gene unclear. This CDR3 contains 12 residues. Deletions cut 4 bases from V and 5 bases from J, with 6 bases between. Germline CDR1 reads LNHDA; CDR2 reads SQIVND (reference sequence). CDR3 sequence reads: CASSTGYQPQHF. The DNA of the CDR3 is TGTGCCAGTAGTACGGGGTATCAGCCCCAGCATTTT. The variable domain in full, completed from reference TRBV19 and TRBJ1-5, reads DGGITQSPKYLFRKEGQNVTLSCEQNLNHDAMYWYRQDPGQGLRLIYYSQIVNDFQKGDIAEGYSVSREKKESFPLTVTSAQKNPTAFYLCASSTGYQPQHFGDGTRLSIL.

The CDR3, as DNA: TGTGCCTGGTTCTACAGGGGGAGTTACACCTTC. Amino acid sequence: CAWFYRGSYTF. V gene TRBV30 combines with J gene TRBJ1-2; 8 bases line up with TRBD1. CDR1 and CDR2 from the germline V gene are GTSNPN and SVGIG (reference sequence). The CDR3 length is 11 residues. V shed 5 bases, J shed 11 bases, and the junction held 7 bases outside the gene matches.

This sequence joins TRBV7-2 and TRBJ1-2, with TRBD1 matching 9 bases. This CDR3 is 15 amino acids long. V shed 2 bases, J shed 1 base, and the junction held 2 bases outside the gene matches. Germline V gene sequence: CDR1 SGHTA, CDR2 FQGNSA. CDR3: CASSLQGQGNYGYTF. The DNA of the CDR3 is TGTGCCAGCAGCTTACAGGGACAGGGTAACTATGGCTACACCTTC.

V usage is TRBV7-8 and J usage is TRBJ2-7; 8 bases align to TRBD2. Germline CDR1 reads SGHVS; CDR2 reads FQNEAQ. The CDR3 loop spans 14 amino acids. Losses at the gene ends were 1 base for V and 4 bases for J; bases not matched to a gene: 3. The CDR3 here is CASSLGGRLYEQYF. CDR3 coding DNA: TGTGCCAGCAGCTTAGGCGGGAGGTTGTACGAGCAGTACTTC. Based on the CDR3 plus reference TRBV7-8 and TRBJ2-7, the full variable domain is GAGVSQSPRYKVAKRGQDVALRCDPISGHVSLFWYQQALGQGPEFLTYFQNEAQLDKSGLPSDRFFAERPEGSVSTLKIQRTQQEDSAVYLCASSLGGRLYEQYFGPGTRLTVT.

This clone was counted a single time. The chain recombines TRBV2 with TRBJ2-3; TRBD2 matches at 15 bases. CDR1 is SNHLY and CDR2 is FYNNEI in the germline V gene. V was pared by 4 bases and J by 4 bases, with 21 bases of the junction left unmatched. The CDR3 is 22 residues long. The CDR3: CASSAGGSGLAGGPGFADTQYF. CDR3 nucleotide sequence: TGTGCCAGCAGTGCGGGAGGATCTGGACTAGCGGGAGGGCCAGGGTTCGCAGATACGCAGTATTTT.

The chain uses TRBV18 and TRBJ2-5; D is perhaps TRBD1 (6 bases). Germline V gene data show CDR1 as KGHSH and CDR2 as LQKENI. V was trimmed by 9 bases and J by 3 bases, leaving 14 bases between them. The CDR3 consists of 13 residues. The CDR3, as DNA: TGTGCCAGTGAACAGGGTATCAAAGAGACCCAGTACTTC. This encodes CASEQGIKETQYF.

The rearrangement uses TRBV30 and TRBJ1-5, with D maybe TRBD1 (5 bases). Germline V gene lookup returns CDR1 GTSNPN and CDR2 SVGIG (reference sequence). The CDR3 is 16 amino acids. V lost 1 base and J lost 4, with 17 bases in between. The CDR3 coding sequence is TGTGCCTGGAGTGGGGCCACCCCCACAGGAAATCAGCCCCAGCATTTT. This encodes CAWSGATPTGNQPQHF.